One sample yielded the 26 T cell receptor beta chains listed below, sequenced in a study of shared clonotypes between healthy human individuals. Libraries were prepared by immunoSEQ multiplex PCR; TCRdb keeps only in-frame clonotypes and omits some of them. Here the sample spans some 690,000 clones, 90% being singletons. Sequencing used memory CD8+ T cells from PBMCs. This sample's subset: CD45RO+ cells pooled with CCR7-negative TemRA cells. The source is a man aged 18 to 30 in good health. Some clones in this sample may be carry-over from other donors' samples.

This chain uses TRBV29-1 with TRBJ1-1; no clear D gene. Per germline, CDR1 SQVTM and CDR2 ANQGSEA. The CDR3 spans 11 residues. Trimming shortened V by 6 bases and J by 6 bases, and 11 bases separated the two germline ends. CDR3 in amino acids: CSVSAWAEAFF. In DNA form, the CDR3 reads TGCAGCGTCTCGGCTTGGGCTGAAGCTTTCTTT.

The chain uses TRBV13 and TRBJ1-2, with D perhaps TRBD1 (5 bases). Trimming cost V 3 bases and J 6 bases, with 8 bases left between them. CDR1 PRHDT and CDR2 FYEKMQ come from the germline V gene (reference sequence). The CDR3 spans 12 residues. The CDR3 is CASSFGGDGYTF. CDR3 coding DNA: TGTGCCAGCAGCTTCGGGGGAGATGGCTACACCTTC.

V usage is TRBV5-7 and J usage is TRBJ2-3, with 8 nucleotides matching TRBD2. TRBV5-7 is an ORF, with its function uncertain. The junction had 4 bases not matched to a gene; V was cut back by 2 bases and J by 2 bases. This CDR3 comprises 15 residues. CDR3 protein: CASSFGAGDTDTQYF. The CDR3 DNA reads as TGTGCCAGCAGCTTTGGAGCGGGAGACACAGATACGCAGTATTTT.

This sequence joins TRBV27 and TRBJ1-2; D is unresolved. CDR3 size: 12 residues. V dropped 8 bases and J dropped 8 bases, with 15 bases sitting between them. CDR1 and CDR2 (germline): MNHEY, SMNVEV (reference sequence). This CDR3 reads CASGMVGNGYTF. The CDR3 coding sequence is TGTGCCAGCGGGATGGTAGGAAACGGCTACACCTTC.

CDR3 loop: CASSQRAVESYEQYF. The CDR3 DNA is TGTGCCAGCAGCCAGCGCGCAGTTGAGTCCTACGAGCAGTACTTC. The rearrangement links TRBV7-6 to TRBJ2-7, with D unclear. V lost 5 bases, J lost 1 base, and 15 bases lay in between. Germline V CDR1 and CDR2: SGHVS, FNYEAQ. This CDR3 is built from 15 residues. The entire variable domain, with the rest obtained from reference TRBV7-6 and TRBJ2-7, is as follows: GAGVSQSPRYKVTKRGQDVALRCDPISGHVSLYWYRQALGQGPEFLTYFNYEAQQDKSGLPNDRFSAERPEGSISTLTIQRTEQRDSAMYRCASSQRAVESYEQYFGPGTRLTVT.

This chain joins TRBV10-1 and TRBJ2-1; D is unresolved. Per germline, CDR1 WNHNN and CDR2 SYGVQD (reference sequence). The V end was cut by 3 bases, the J end by 8 bases, with 8 bases between. The CDR3 has 12 amino acids. This CDR3 reads CASSDSIYEQFF. The CDR3 DNA follows: TGCGCCAGCAGTGATTCTATCTATGAGCAGTTCTTC.

The chain employs TRBV27 and TRBJ1-5, with a tentative D call TRBD1 (6 bases). The CDR3 covers 13 residues. Germline loops: CDR1 MNHEY, CDR2 SMNVEV (reference sequence). The V end was cut by 5 bases, the J end by 8 bases, with 13 bases between. CDR3 sequence reads: CASSLRGGKPQHF. The CDR3 coding sequence is TGTGCCAGCAGTCTTAGGGGGGGTAAGCCCCAGCATTTT.

The V call is TRBV9, the J call TRBJ2-1; D might be TRBD2 (6 bases). The V gene lost 0 bases and the J gene lost 3 bases, with 10 bases spanning the gap. The CDR3 loop spans 15 amino acids. Germline loops: CDR1 SGDLS, CDR2 YYNGEE. The CDR3 loop reads CASSVVGGNYNEQFF. In DNA form, the CDR3 reads TGTGCCAGCAGCGTAGTCGGGGGAAACTACAATGAGCAGTTCTTC.

V usage is TRBV14 and J usage is TRBJ2-1; D uncertain. CDR3 length: 17 residues. Germline CDR1 is SGHDN and CDR2 is FVKESK. The V gene lost 0 bases and the J gene lost 4 bases, with 16 bases spanning the gap. The CDR3 DNA reads as TGTGCCAGCAGCCAAGATCCCGCCCAGCGAGCATACAATGAGCAGTTCTTC. Amino acids: CASSQDPAQRAYNEQFF.

This clone was found a few times. The rearrangement joins TRBV28 to TRBJ2-1; the match to TRBD1 covers 11 bases. V lost 3 bases and J lost 4; bases outside the gene matches: 8. The CDR3 is made up of 17 amino acids. Germline V CDR1 and CDR2: MDHEN, SYDVKM. CDR3 bases: TGTGCCAGCAGTTTTCGGAAGGGACAGGGGGTATACAATGAGCAGTTCTTC. It encodes CASSFRKGQGVYNEQFF. Variable domain in full (rest from reference TRBV28 and TRBJ2-1): DVKVTQSSRYLVKRTGEKVFLECVQDMDHENMFWYRQDPGLGLRLIYFSYDVKMKEKGDIPEGYSVSREKKERFSLILESASTNQTSMYLCASSFRKGQGVYNEQFFGPGTRLTVL.

CDR3 loop: CASSQDRRTGSPYEQYF. In DNA form, the CDR3 reads TGTGCCAGCAGCCAAGATAGGAGGACAGGGTCCCCCTACGAGCAGTACTTC. V is TRBV14 and J is TRBJ2-7; TRBD1 agrees at 8 bases. There are 17 residues in the CDR3. After removal of 0 bases from V and 2 bases from J, the junction contained 9 bases not matched to a gene. Germline CDR1 and CDR2: SGHDN and FVKESK. Based on the CDR3 plus reference TRBV14 and TRBJ2-7, the full variable domain is EAGVTQFPSHSVIEKGQTVTLRCDPISGHDNLYWYRRVMGKEIKFLLHFVKESKQDESGMPNNRFLAERTGGTYSTLKVQPAELEDSGVYFCASSQDRRTGSPYEQYFGPGTRLTVT.

The chain has TRBV18 and TRBJ2-5; 10 nucleotides line up with TRBD1. Germline assignment: CDR1 KGHSH and CDR2 LQKENI. The CDR3 spans 13 residues. J lost 4 bases, V lost 5 bases, and 1 base had no gene match. The CDR3 nucleotides read TGTGCCAGCTCAGGGGACAGGGGAGAGACCCAGTACTTC. Translated: CASSGDRGETQYF.

This chain connects TRBV27 to TRBJ2-3; D unresolved. The CDR3 runs to 14 residues. Trimming cost V 8 bases and J 2 bases, with 14 bases left between them. CDR1 and CDR2 (germline): MNHEY, SMNVEV (reference sequence). As DNA, the CDR3 is TGTGCCAGCCCTAATGGGCCCACCACAGATACGCAGTATTTT. This translates into CASPNGPTTDTQYF.

Notes on this clone: The sample carries other DNA sequences with the same CDR3. Written as DNA, the CDR3 is TGTGCCAGCACCGTGGCCGGCGGGTCAGATACGCAGTATTTT. This sequence encodes CASTVAGGSDTQYF. The chain carries TRBV5-6 and TRBJ2-3; D might be TRBD2 (5 bases). Germline CDR1 and CDR2: SGHDT and YYEEEE. The length of the CDR3 is 14 residues. Trimming took off 6 bases at V and 4 bases at J, with 15 bases between the two ends.

The table lists this clone with a count of one. This rearrangement joins TRBV27 to TRBJ2-3; 9 positions match TRBD2. The CDR3 runs to 17 residues. CDR1 MNHEY and CDR2 SMNVEV come from the germline V gene (reference sequence). V was clipped by 6 bases and J by 0 bases; unmatched bases: 10. The CDR3 sequence: CASRDPETSGSTDTQYF. In nucleotides, the CDR3 is TGTGCCAGCAGGGACCCAGAAACTAGCGGGAGCACAGATACGCAGTATTTT.

J is TRBJ2-2 and V is TRBV6-5, with 7 positions matching TRBD1. In germline, CDR1 is MNHEY, CDR2 SVGAGI. This CDR3 is 14 amino acids long. V lost 7 bases to trimming and J lost 5 bases; unmatched junction nucleotides: 7. The CDR3 reads CASTDRVGTGELFF. The CDR3, as DNA: TGTGCCAGCACCGACAGGGTCGGGACCGGGGAGCTGTTTTTT.

The chain joins TRBV6-6 to TRBJ1-1; the match to TRBD1 covers 9 bases. The germline CDR1 and CDR2 sequences are MNHNY and SVGAGI (reference sequence). The CDR3 has 14 residues. V was clipped by 6 bases and J by 4 bases; unmatched bases: 6. The CDR3 DNA reads as TGTGCCAGCAGACAACAGGGGGCCGGCACTGAAGCTTTCTTT. Translated, it gives CASRQQGAGTEAFF.

The V call is TRBV27, the J call TRBJ1-5; possible D gene TRBD1, 5 bases. Germline assignment: CDR1 MNHEY and CDR2 SMNVEV (reference sequence). Trimming stripped 3 bases from V and 0 bases from J, with 18 bases between. The CDR3 totals 18 residues. The chain's CDR3 is CASSFRDATRFSNQPQHF. CDR3 bases: TGTGCCAGCAGTTTCCGGGACGCGACCCGATTTAGCAATCAGCCCCAGCATTTT.

The genes are TRBV7-9 and TRBJ2-1; TRBD2 aligns across 15 bases. Germline assignment: CDR1 SEHNR and CDR2 FQNEAQ (reference sequence). The CDR3 contains 16 residues. The junction had 3 bases not matched to a gene; V was cut back by 6 bases and J by 3 bases. CDR3 residues: CASSGLAGGYYNEQFF. CDR3 bases: TGTGCCAGCAGTGGACTAGCGGGAGGGTACTACAATGAGCAGTTCTTC.

A single count supports this clone. The chain couples TRBV11-2 to TRBJ2-7; 11 bases fit TRBD2. V was clipped by 6 bases and J by 4 bases; unmatched bases: 5. There are 14 residues in the CDR3. Germline CDR1 and CDR2: SGHAT and FQNNGV. The CDR3 sequence: CASSYGLAGYEQYF. DNA for the CDR3: TGTGCCAGCAGTTATGGACTAGCGGGTTACGAGCAGTACTTC.

This chain links TRBV7-9 with TRBJ2-1; TRBD2 matches at 10 bases. Losses at the gene ends were 1 base for V and 1 base for J; bases not matched to a gene: 10. Germline V lookup: CDR1 SEHNR, CDR2 FQNEAQ (reference sequence). The CDR3 loop spans 19 amino acids. The CDR3 here is CASSLVGLAGARSYNEQFF. CDR3 sequence (DNA): TGTGCCAGCAGCTTAGTGGGGCTAGCGGGAGCCCGATCCTACAATGAGCAGTTCTTC.

The chain carries TRBV7-2 and TRBJ2-7, with D possibly being TRBD1 or TRBD2 (5 bases each). This CDR3 is 17 amino acids long. The V end lost 5 bases, the J end lost 9 bases, and 29 bases lay between the germline ends. Germline V gives CDR1 SGHTA, CDR2 FQGNSA. Written as DNA, the CDR3 is TGTGCCAGCAGCCCGTCTTCCGGGACCCCAAACATAGCTCGGCAGTACTTC. Amino acids: CASSPSSGTPNIARQYF.

V gene TRBV6-1 combines with J gene TRBJ2-5; D tentatively fits TRBD1 or TRBD2 (6 bases each). The V and J ends lost 1 base and 7 bases respectively, with 16 bases between them. The CDR3 sequence is 15 residues long. Germline-derived CDR1 and CDR2 are MNHNS and SASEGT. The CDR3 bases are TGTGCCAGCAGTGAAGAACAGGGAGGACCCGGGACCCAGTACTTC. This encodes CASSEEQGGPGTQYF.

The chain links TRBV6-1 to TRBJ1-1; no clear D gene. V lost 6 bases to trimming and J lost 6 bases, with 5 bases between them. This CDR3 comprises 10 residues. Germline assignment: CDR1 MNHNS and CDR2 SASEGT. This CDR3 reads CASRVSEAFF. CDR3 DNA sequence: TGTGCCAGCAGAGTCTCTGAAGCTTTCTTT.

The V call is TRBV11-2, the J call TRBJ2-1; D gene uncertain. Germline CDR1 reads SGHAT; CDR2 reads FQNNGV. V was shortened by 1 base and J by 12 bases, with 4 bases between the two germline ends. The CDR3 has 10 amino acids. CDR3: CASSLVRQFF. The CDR3 coding sequence is TGTGCCAGCAGCTTAGTTCGGCAGTTCTTC.

The chain uses TRBV5-8 and TRBJ1-2; TRBD1 is a possible D gene (6 bases). V lost 5 bases, J lost 4 bases, and 18 bases lay in between. The CDR3 totals 15 residues. The V gene's germline CDR1 is SGHTS and CDR2 YDEGEE. In DNA, the CDR3 is TGTGCCAGCAGGCAACGACAGGTCTTACGCTATGGCTACACCTTC. Amino acids: CASRQRQVLRYGYTF.